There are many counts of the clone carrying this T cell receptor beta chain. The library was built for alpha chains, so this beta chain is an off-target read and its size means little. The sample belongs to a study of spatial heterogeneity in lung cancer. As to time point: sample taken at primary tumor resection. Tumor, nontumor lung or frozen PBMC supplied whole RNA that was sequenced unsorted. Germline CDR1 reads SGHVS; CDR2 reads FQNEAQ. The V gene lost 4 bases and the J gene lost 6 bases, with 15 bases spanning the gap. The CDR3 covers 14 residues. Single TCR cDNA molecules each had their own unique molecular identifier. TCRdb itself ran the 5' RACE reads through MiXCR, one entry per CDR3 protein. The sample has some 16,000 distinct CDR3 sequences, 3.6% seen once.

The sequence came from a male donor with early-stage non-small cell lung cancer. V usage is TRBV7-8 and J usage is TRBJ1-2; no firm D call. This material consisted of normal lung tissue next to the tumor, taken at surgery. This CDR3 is CASSSGSGFHGYTF. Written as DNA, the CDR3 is TGTGCCAGCAGCTCTGGATCCGGTTTCCATGGCTACACCTTC.